Presented here are 6 T cell receptor beta chains from one specimen sequenced in a study of beta chain features in type 1 diabetes. The isolated RNA, all of it, was reverse transcribed, so expressed TCRB transcripts were what got sequenced. The method was immunoSEQ multiplex PCR; TCRdb's version includes in-frame clones alone and lacks a portion of them. There are about 350,000 clones in the sample; roughly 21% occur only once, and 0.035% to 0.05% lies in the top ten. The sample was naive CD4+ T cells from blood. These receptors came from a woman under 30 in good health.

This clone was found once. This CDR3 reads CASTALRDTQYF. The CDR3 DNA sequence: TGTGCCAGCACTGCCCTGAGAGATACGCAGTATTTT. The V gene is TRBV2, the J gene TRBJ2-3, with no clear D. The V end was cut by 7 bases, the J end by 5 bases, with 10 bases between. There are 12 residues in the CDR3. The germline CDR1 and CDR2 sequences are SNHLY and FYNNEI.

This chain uses TRBV7-9 with TRBJ1-1, with D possibly TRBD1 on 5 matching bases. Germline values: CDR1 SEHNR, CDR2 FQNEAQ (reference sequence). The CDR3 has 14 amino acids. V was cut by 0 bases and J by 4 bases, with 9 bases left in between. The CDR3: CASSLAVGGTEAFF. The CDR3 DNA follows: TGTGCCAGCAGCTTAGCCGTGGGGGGCACTGAAGCTTTCTTT.

There are a few counts of this clone. The V and J genes are TRBV10-3 and TRBJ2-1, with D perhaps matching TRBD1 or TRBD2 (7 bases each). Germline CDR1 ENHRY, CDR2 SYGVKD. This CDR3 is built from 12 residues. The V and J ends lost 10 bases and 5 bases respectively, with 12 bases between them. The CDR3 nucleotides are TGTGCCAACAGGGGAGGGGACAATGAGCAGTTCTTC. Its translation: CANRGGDNEQFF.

The gene calls are TRBV29-1 and TRBJ1-5, with D possibly TRBD1 on 6 matching bases. V lost 5 bases and J lost 5, with 13 bases in between. Per the germline V gene, CDR1 is SQVTM and CDR2 is ANQGSEA. The length of the CDR3 is 13 residues. The CDR3, as DNA: TGCAGCGTTCAAGCAGGGGAGTATCAGCCCCAGCATTTT. It encodes CSVQAGEYQPQHF.

This clone occurred a few times. The J gene is TRBJ1-4, the V gene TRBV14; 7 bases fit TRBD1. Trimming took 1 base from V and 8 from J; bases not matched to a gene: 16. Looked up from germline, CDR1 is SGHDN and CDR2 is FVKESK. This CDR3 contains 18 residues. This CDR3 reads CASSQVGLGDRAYEKLFF. As DNA, the CDR3 is TGTGCCAGCAGCCAAGTTGGATTAGGAGACAGGGCTTACGAAAAACTGTTTTTT. Looking up the rest from reference TRBV14 and TRBJ1-4 gives the full variable domain: EAGVTQFPSHSVIEKGQTVTLRCDPISGHDNLYWYRRVMGKEIKFLLHFVKESKQDESGMPNNRFLAERTGGTYSTLKVQPAELEDSGVYFCASSQVGLGDRAYEKLFFGSGTQLSVL.

The genes are TRBV5-4 and TRBJ1-2; TRBD1 might be the D (5 bases). Looked up from germline, CDR1 is SGHNT and CDR2 is YYREEE (reference sequence). The germline V and J ends were trimmed by 4 bases and 3 bases, with 19 bases remaining between them. CDR3 length: 16 residues. The CDR3 DNA follows: TGTGCCAGCAGCCCGGGAGGGGCAGGACCCCACTATGGCTACACCTTC. As protein: CASSPGGAGPHYGYTF. Looking up the rest from reference TRBV5-4 and TRBJ1-2 gives the full variable domain: ETGVTQSPTHLIKTRGQQVTLRCSSQSGHNTVSWYQQALGQGPQFIFQYYREEENGRGNFPPRFSGLQFPNYSSELNVNALELDDSALYLCASSPGGAGPHYGYTFGSGTRLTVV.